This TCR beta chain was identified during a study of CD8 T cells in ankylosing spondylitis (TCRdb year 2017). About the full investigation: The study set out to find disease-linked TCR variants by profiling T cell receptor beta repertoires in ankylosing spondylitis patients and healthy donors. In total, the full study cohort was made up of some 110 healthy donors and about two dozen ankylosing spondylitis patients. Peripheral blood was sampled, and synovial fluid was additionally collected from ankylosing spondylitis patients. Summary of the overall study and its limitations: A TCR beta motif of about 8 highly homologous amino acid variants appeared characteristic of blood from ankylosing spondylitis patients. The disease-linked clones were reported to be significantly enriched in matched synovial fluid samples from ankylosing spondylitis patients. Some motif variants had previously been reported in the synovial fluid and blood of reactive arthritis patients, which suggests shared mechanisms of disease initiation. In peripheral blood, the disease-linked clones were found at relatively low frequencies and had a CD8+ phenotype.

TCRdb names Illumina HiSeq 2500 as the instrument used. Quantitative 5'-RACE with molecular barcodes was used to prepare TCR beta libraries. Under the source paper's analysis protocol: A new computational method based on a probabilistic model of VDJ rearrangement was used to identify disease-linked TCR variants. TCRdb applied fastp at Q25 and MiXCR to the public reads, then kept only in-frame beta chains. For every CDR3 protein sequence, its rows merge into one entry that carries the most common genes and DNA. None of the V and J calls come from the authors' own analysis; TCRdb made them. This sample comprises 250,000 to 350,000 distinct CDR3 sequences, 15% to 25% of them detected only once. The leading ten clones occupy 7.8% of the sample. This clonotype turned up a few times. Its recognized antigen is unknown. Base qualities are not recorded, but no much larger clone differs from it by a single base.

From cysteine to phenylalanine, the CDR3 is 14 amino acids long. The only DNA kept is the CDR3, 42 bases in frame from the first base. V and J are truncated by 5 bases and 7 bases respectively, leaving an intervening sequence of 15 bases. The germline V gene yields SGHAT for CDR1 and FQNNGV for CDR2. Rearrangement joined TRBV11-2 to TRBJ2-4, with TRBD1 as a weak D call on 5 bases. The clonotype was recovered from a male donor with ankylosing spondylitis or in good health (not recorded which). The sequenced sample consisted of blood, either unsorted or a sorted T cell fraction (not recorded which). The nucleotides read TGTGCCAGCAGCCCTACAGGCAACACTAACATTCAGTACTTC. This sequence encodes CASSPTGNTNIQYF.